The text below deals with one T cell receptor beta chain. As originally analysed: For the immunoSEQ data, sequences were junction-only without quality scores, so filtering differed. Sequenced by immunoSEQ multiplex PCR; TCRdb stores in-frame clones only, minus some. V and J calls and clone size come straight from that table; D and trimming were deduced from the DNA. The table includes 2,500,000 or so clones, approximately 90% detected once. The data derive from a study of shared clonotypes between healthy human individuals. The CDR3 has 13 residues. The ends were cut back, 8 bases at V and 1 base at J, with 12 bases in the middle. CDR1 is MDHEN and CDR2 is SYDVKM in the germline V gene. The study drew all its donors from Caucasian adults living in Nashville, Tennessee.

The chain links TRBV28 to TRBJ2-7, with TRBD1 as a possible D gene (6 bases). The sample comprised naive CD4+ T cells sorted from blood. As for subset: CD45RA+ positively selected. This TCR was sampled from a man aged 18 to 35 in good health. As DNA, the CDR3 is TGTGCCAGCGATACAACAGGGTCCTACGAGCAGTACTTC. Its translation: CASDTTGSYEQYF.